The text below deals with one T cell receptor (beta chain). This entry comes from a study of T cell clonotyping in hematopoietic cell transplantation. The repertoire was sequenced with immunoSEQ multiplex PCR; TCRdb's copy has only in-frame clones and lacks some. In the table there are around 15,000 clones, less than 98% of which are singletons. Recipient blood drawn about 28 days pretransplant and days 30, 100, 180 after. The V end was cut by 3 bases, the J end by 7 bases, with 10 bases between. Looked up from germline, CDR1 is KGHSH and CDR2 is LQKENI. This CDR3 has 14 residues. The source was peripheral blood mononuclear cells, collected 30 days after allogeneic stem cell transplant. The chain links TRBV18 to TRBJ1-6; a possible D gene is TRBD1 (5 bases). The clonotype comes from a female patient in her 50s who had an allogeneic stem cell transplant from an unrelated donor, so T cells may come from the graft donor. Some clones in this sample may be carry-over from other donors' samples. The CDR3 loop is CASSPATVNSPLHF. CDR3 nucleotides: TGTGCCAGCTCACCCGCGACAGTAAATTCACCCCTCCACTTT.